The T cell receptor (beta chain) under discussion was sequenced for a study of shared clonotypes between healthy human individuals. Turning to the study itself: Donors consisted of two women and three men between 18 and 49. Per donor, three plates held CD4 naive cells, three held CD4 memory, two held CD8 naive and one held CD8 memory.

Germline V gives CDR1 MNHEY, CDR2 SMNVEV (reference sequence). J lost 6 bases, V lost 6 bases, and 6 bases had no gene match. This CDR3 region has 14 residues. Method: immunoSEQ multiplex PCR; TCRdb's copy keeps in-frame clones and lacks some. The sample consists of some 2,100,000 clones, under 95% of them appearing once. Terminally differentiated effector memory CD45RA+ cells were excluded from the naive CD8 cells, which were CD45RO-negative and positively selected for CCR7. General observations from the study: Shared across a few donors were roughly 4.7% of the naive CD4 clonotypes. On the whole, naive subsets had larger estimated richness than memory subsets had.

Of note for this clone: Its antigen is not known.

The clonotype originates from a man younger than 30 in good health. Some clones in this sample may be carry-over from other donors' samples. The sample taken for sequencing was naive CD8+ T cells from PBMCs. The rearrangement uses TRBV27 and TRBJ2-4, with 9 positions matching TRBD1. The CDR3 coding sequence is TGTGCCAGCAGCCCGGGACAGGGTCGAAACATTCAGTACTTC. Protein product: CASSPGQGRNIQYF.